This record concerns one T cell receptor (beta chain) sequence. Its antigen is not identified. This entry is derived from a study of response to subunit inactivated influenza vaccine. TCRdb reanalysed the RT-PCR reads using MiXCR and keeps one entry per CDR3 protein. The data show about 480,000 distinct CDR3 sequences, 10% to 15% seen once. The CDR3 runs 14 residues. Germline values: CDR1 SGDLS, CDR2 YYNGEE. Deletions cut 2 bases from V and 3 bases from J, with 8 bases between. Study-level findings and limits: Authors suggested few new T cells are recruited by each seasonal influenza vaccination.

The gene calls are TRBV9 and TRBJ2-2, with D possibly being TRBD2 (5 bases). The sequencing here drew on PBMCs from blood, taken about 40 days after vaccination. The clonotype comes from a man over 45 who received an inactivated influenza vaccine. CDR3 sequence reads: CASSVTGDTGELFF. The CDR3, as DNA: TGTGCCAGCAGCGTCACCGGGGACACCGGGGAGCTGTTTTTT. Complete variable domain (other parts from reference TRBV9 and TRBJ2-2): DSGVTQTPKHLITATGQRVTLRCSPRSGDLSVYWYQQSLDQGLQFLIQYYNGEERAKGNILERFSAQQFPDLHSELNLSSLELGDSALYFCASSVTGDTGELFFGEGSRLTVL.